These 12 T cell receptor beta chains originate from one sample sequenced in a study of blood T cell repertoires in COVID-19. The data were produced by immunoSEQ multiplex PCR, yet TCRdb's version contains in-frame clones alone and is incomplete. The sample has roughly 150,000 clones; 70% to 80% are singletons. Sequenced: peripheral blood. The receptor source for this set is a man aged 55 to 70 with acute or convalescent COVID-19.

The V and J genes are TRBV24-1 and TRBJ2-5, with TRBD2 identical over 8 bases. The germline gives CDR1 KGHDR, CDR2 SFDVKD. V lost 3 bases and J lost 5; bases outside the gene matches: 10. The CDR3 is 16 amino acids. In DNA, the CDR3 is TGTGCCACCAGTGATCCCCACGGGACGGGGGGGGAGACCCAGTACTTC. As protein: CATSDPHGTGGETQYF.

This clone occurred once. V usage is TRBV24-1 and J usage is TRBJ1-2; the match to TRBD1 covers 7 bases. Germline CDR1 KGHDR, CDR2 SFDVKD. CDR3 length equals 14 residues. The junction had 8 bases not matched to a gene; V was cut back by 3 bases and J by 8 bases. This CDR3 is CATSDPDRAGGYTF. CDR3 DNA sequence: TGTGCCACCAGTGATCCCGACAGGGCAGGAGGCTACACCTTC.

This clone was recorded once. V is TRBV9 and J is TRBJ1-2, with 11 bases fitting TRBD1. J gave up 4 bases and V 3 bases, and 5 bases lay outside the gene matches. This CDR3 has 15 residues. In germline, CDR1 is SGDLS, CDR2 YYNGEE. The CDR3 region has the DNA TGTGCCAGCAGCGGGACAGGGGGCAAGTCCTATGGCTACACCTTC. It specifies CASSGTGGKSYGYTF.

The CDR3 protein is CASSLPGRNQPQHF. As DNA, the CDR3 is TGTGCCAGCAGCTTGCCGGGTCGCAATCAGCCCCAGCATTTT. The rearrangement uses TRBV7-2 and TRBJ1-5; D is ambiguous. The V and J ends lost 3 bases and 2 bases respectively, with 8 bases between them. Germline V gives CDR1 SGHTA, CDR2 FQGNSA. The CDR3 loop spans 14 amino acids.

This clone was observed a handful of times. This chain uses TRBV4-1 with TRBJ1-2; the D gene is possibly TRBD1 (5 bases). The CDR3 is 13 amino acids. Trimming left V 3 bases short and J 8 bases short, with 13 bases between. The V gene's germline CDR1 is MGHRA and CDR2 YSYEKL. CDR3 sequence: CASSQERRGGYTF. The DNA for the CDR3 is TGCGCCAGCAGCCAGGAAAGGAGGGGAGGCTACACCTTC.

This rearrangement joins TRBV24-1 to TRBJ2-7; 8 nucleotides align to TRBD1. The CDR3 is 14 amino acids. V trimming: 3 bases; J trimming: 5 bases; junction bases outside the gene matches: 5. Germline CDR1 reads KGHDR; CDR2 reads SFDVKD. CDR3 bases: TGTGCCACCAGTGATGGACAGGGTATCGACGAGCAGTACTTC. Encoded protein: CATSDGQGIDEQYF.

The rearrangement links TRBV4-1 to TRBJ2-5; D is perhaps TRBD2 (6 bases). V was shortened by 1 base and J by 7 bases, with 13 bases between the two germline ends. Germline V CDR1 and CDR2: MGHRA, YSYEKL. The CDR3 spans 14 residues. The CDR3 DNA follows: TGCGCCAGCAGCCAAGCTGCGGGACGGGGGACCCAGTACTTC. Amino acids: CASSQAAGRGTQYF.

The rearrangement uses TRBV4-3 and TRBJ1-1; no firm D call. The CDR3 is made up of 14 amino acids. V was shortened by 0 bases and J by 0 bases, with 5 bases between the two germline ends. Per the germline V gene, CDR1 is LGHNA and CDR2 is YSLEER. The CDR3 here is CASSQERVNTEAFF. In DNA, the CDR3 is TGCGCCAGCAGCCAAGAGAGAGTGAACACTGAAGCTTTCTTT.

This chain uses TRBV4-2 with TRBJ2-2; 10 nucleotides agree with TRBD2. There are 18 residues in the CDR3. The ends lost 4 bases at V and 3 bases at J; junction bases unmatched: 11. CDR1 and CDR2 from the germline V gene are LGHNA and YNFKEQ. DNA of the CDR3: TGTGCCAGCAGCCCGGATCACGGGACTAGCGAGTACACCGGGGAGCTGTTTTTT. This gives the protein CASSPDHGTSEYTGELFF.

The chain employs TRBV27 and TRBJ1-5, with D hard to call. CDR1 and CDR2 (germline): MNHEY, SMNVEV (reference sequence). V lost 2 bases to trimming and J lost 4 bases, with 6 bases between them. The CDR3 spans 13 residues. The CDR3 is CASSLAGNQPQHF. The CDR3 nucleotides read TGTGCCAGCAGTTTAGCGGGGAATCAGCCCCAGCATTTT.

V and J are TRBV10-3 and TRBJ2-3, with 7 bases lining up with TRBD2. The V gene end was trimmed by 8 bases and the J gene end by 0 bases; junction bases not matched to a gene: 8. Germline assignment: CDR1 ENHRY and CDR2 SYGVKD. The CDR3 has 15 amino acids. CDR3 nucleotides: TGTGCCATCTCGTTCTCGGGGGGTAGCACAGATACGCAGTATTTT. Its protein is CAISFSGGSTDTQYF.

In this sample, this clone turned up a few times. Other nucleotide sequences in the sample specify the same CDR3. This chain links TRBV2 with TRBJ1-5; 7 positions agree with TRBD1. The CDR3 runs 13 residues. Germline lookup yields CDR1 SNHLY and CDR2 FYNNEI. With V trimmed by 4 bases and J by 4 bases, 1 base remained unmatched. CDR3 nucleotides: TGTGCCAGCAGTGGACAGGGAAATCAGCCCCAGCATTTT. Translation gives CASSGQGNQPQHF.